These 22 T cell receptor beta chains came from one sample sequenced in a study of shared clonotypes between healthy human individuals. Method: immunoSEQ multiplex PCR; TCRdb's copy keeps in-frame clones and lacks some. The sample consists of about 2.4 million clones, more than 80% of them appearing once. Sequencing input: naive CD4+ T cells sorted from blood. Subset here: CD45RA+ positively selected. The receptors stem from a man younger than 35 in good health.

As DNA, the CDR3 is TGTGCCAGCAGCTTAGGGACGGCCGTGGGGACCCAGTACTTC. It yields the protein CASSLGTAVGTQYF. The chain couples TRBV7-2 to TRBJ2-5; D not resolved. CDR3 length: 14 residues. V lost 1 base and J 7 bases, leaving 13 bases between the germline ends. CDR1 and CDR2 (germline): SGHTA, FQGNSA.

The chain has TRBV6-1 and TRBJ2-7, with D possibly being TRBD1 (6 bases). The CDR3 extends over 12 amino acids. Germline V gene data show CDR1 as MNHNS and CDR2 as SASEGT. Trimming stripped 6 bases from V and 3 bases from J, with 9 bases between. CDR3 region: CASRIGGYEQYF. The CDR3 DNA sequence: TGTGCCAGCAGGATAGGGGGCTACGAGCAGTACTTC.

This chain connects TRBV5-4 to TRBJ1-6, with 10 nucleotides matching TRBD1. The CDR3 is 15 residues long. With V trimmed by 0 bases and J by 7 bases, 1 base remained unmatched. From germline, CDR1 is SGHNT and CDR2 YYREEE (reference sequence). CDR3 amino acids: CASSLVGQGNSPLHF. Written as DNA, the CDR3 is TGTGCCAGCAGCTTGGTGGGACAGGGGAATTCACCCCTCCACTTT.

The chain is built from TRBV6-1 and TRBJ2-7, with TRBD2 identical over 10 bases. Trimming at V came to 8 bases and at J to 3 bases, leaving 4 bases not matched to a gene. Germline V gene lookup returns CDR1 MNHNS and CDR2 SASEGT. This CDR3 spans 13 amino acids. The CDR3 region has the DNA TGTGCCAGCCTGGTAGCGGGAGGCTACGAGCAGTACTTC. Translating gives CASLVAGGYEQYF.

This chain joins TRBV5-1 and TRBJ2-5, with TRBD1 identical over 8 bases. The assigned J gene may be wrong: the sequence end matches TRBJ2-7 better. In germline, CDR1 is SGHRS, CDR2 YFSETQ. The CDR3 is 13 residues long. CDR3 loop: CASSHGQGYEQYF. As DNA, the CDR3 is TGCGCCAGCAGCCACGGACAGGGTTACGAGCAGTACTTC.

This chain connects TRBV7-9 to TRBJ2-1; tentatively, D is TRBD1 (6 bases). Germline CDR1 and CDR2: SEHNR and FQNEAQ (reference sequence). The CDR3 extends over 16 amino acids. Trimming pared 3 bases from V and 4 bases from J, leaving 16 bases between. The CDR3 DNA follows: TGTGCCAGCAGCTTGGCAGGGGCTGGGGTTTACAATGAGCAGTTCTTC. Its translation: CASSLAGAGVYNEQFF.

This clone was observed a few times. This chain links TRBV11-2 with TRBJ2-7, with D unresolved. Germline V gene sequence: CDR1 SGHAT, CDR2 FQNNGV. There are 13 residues in the CDR3. Trimming removed 2 bases from V and 4 bases from J, with 9 bases in between. The CDR3 coding sequence is TGTGCCAGCAGCTTATTGGACGGATACGAGCAGTACTTC. Its protein is CASSLLDGYEQYF.

This sequence joins TRBV2 and TRBJ2-2; 13 bases map to TRBD2. The V gene end was trimmed by 6 bases and the J gene end by 6 bases; junction bases not matched to a gene: 1. The CDR3 extends over 14 amino acids. The germline V gene has CDR1 SNHLY and CDR2 FYNNEI. Here the CDR3 reads CASRGLAGSGELFF. The CDR3 nucleotides are TGTGCCAGCAGGGGACTAGCGGGATCCGGGGAGCTGTTTTTT.

This clone is a singleton in its sample. The V gene is TRBV6-5, the J gene TRBJ2-7; D remains unclear. Germline CDR1 and CDR2: MNHEY and SVGAGI. The CDR3 sequence is 12 residues long. V lost 6 bases and J 9 bases, leaving 15 bases between the germline ends. Here the CDR3 reads CASSKTPLRQYF. The CDR3 region has the DNA TGTGCCAGCAGCAAAACCCCGCTCCGGCAGTACTTC.

This clone was seen only once. The CDR3 loop is CASTSSSTTNEKLFF. CDR3 bases: TGTGCCAGTACTTCTTCATCTACAACTAATGAAAAACTGTTTTTT. The chain carries TRBV19 and TRBJ1-4; no firm D call. V lost 7 bases to trimming and J lost 0 bases, with 12 bases between them. Germline lookup yields CDR1 LNHDA and CDR2 SQIVND (reference sequence). The CDR3 spans 15 residues.

This clone turned up a few times. The chain combines TRBV19 with TRBJ1-4; TRBD1 aligns across 7 bases. V trimming: 3 bases; J trimming: 5 bases; junction bases outside the gene matches: 3. In germline, CDR1 is LNHDA, CDR2 SQIVND (reference sequence). There are 14 residues in the CDR3. CDR3 coding DNA: TGTGCCAGTAGTATGGCGACAGGGAATGAAAAACTGTTTTTT. This translates into CASSMATGNEKLFF.

The chain recombines TRBV27 with TRBJ2-3; the match to TRBD2 covers 8 bases. The CDR3 is made up of 17 amino acids. Germline V gene lookup returns CDR1 MNHEY and CDR2 SMNVEV (reference sequence). The J segment lost 1 base and the V segment lost 5 bases, leaving 11 bases of the junction unmatched. The CDR3: CASSPWTSRQGTDTQYF. In nucleotides, the CDR3 is TGTGCCAGCAGTCCCTGGACTAGCAGGCAAGGCACAGATACGCAGTATTTT.

The chain couples TRBV9 to TRBJ2-2, with 7 bases identical to TRBD1. This CDR3 comprises 14 residues. Germline loops: CDR1 SGDLS, CDR2 YYNGEE. V was clipped by 1 base and J by 7 bases; unmatched bases: 4. CDR3 DNA sequence: TGTGCCAGCAGCGTAACAGGGGATGGCGGGGAGCTGTTTTTT. As protein: CASSVTGDGGELFF.

Comment on this clone: Other DNA sequences in this sample translate to the same CDR3. The J gene is TRBJ2-1, the V gene TRBV6-6, with 14 nucleotides matching TRBD2. This CDR3 region has 15 residues. Germline CDR1 MNHNY, CDR2 SVGAGI (reference sequence). V shed 6 bases and J 7 bases; nucleotides not matched to a gene: 5. The CDR3 nucleotides are TGTGCCAGCAGCAGAGGGACTAGCGGGAGTAATGAGCAGTTCTTC. This codes for CASSRGTSGSNEQFF.

The rearrangement uses TRBV19 and TRBJ1-1; D is undetermined. The ends were cut back, 1 base at V and 0 bases at J, with 9 bases in the middle. The CDR3 is 15 amino acids. Germline V CDR1 and CDR2: LNHDA, SQIVND (reference sequence). CDR3 in amino acids: CASSIAPGLNTEAFF. CDR3 coding DNA: TGTGCCAGTAGTATAGCTCCCGGGCTGAACACTGAAGCTTTCTTT.

The V gene is TRBV28, the J gene TRBJ1-2; TRBD1 might be the D (5 bases). CDR1 MDHEN and CDR2 SYDVKM come from the germline V gene. Trimming took off 10 bases at V and 3 bases at J, with 9 bases between the two ends. This CDR3 comprises 11 residues. The DNA of the CDR3 is TGTGCCACCGGCAGGGACTATGGCTACACCTTC. Amino acid sequence: CATGRDYGYTF.

Worth noting for this clone: Within the sample, other DNA sequences also encode this same CDR3. CDR3 sequence reads: CASSYSLAGSTDTQYF. The CDR3 DNA reads TGTGCCAGCAGTTACTCGCTTGCGGGGAGCACAGATACGCAGTATTTT. J is TRBJ2-3 and V is TRBV6-5; maybe TRBD2 (6 bases). Germline V CDR1 and CDR2: MNHEY, SVGAGI. The V and J ends lost 0 bases and 0 bases respectively, with 10 bases between them. The CDR3 contains 16 residues.

The V and J genes are TRBV5-1 and TRBJ2-3; the D call may be TRBD1 or TRBD2 (5 bases each). The CDR3 covers 16 residues. Trimming pared 3 bases from V and 6 bases from J, leaving 20 bases between. CDR1 is SGHRS and CDR2 is YFSETQ in the germline V gene. Here the CDR3 DNA reads TGCGCCAGCAGCTCCCTAACAGGAGGTGCAGTCGATACGCAGTATTTT. As protein: CASSSLTGGAVDTQYF.

This clone was seen a single time. Different DNA sequences within this sample yield the same CDR3. This rearrangement joins TRBV5-1 to TRBJ1-1; the match to TRBD1 covers 7 bases. CDR1 and CDR2 from the germline V gene are SGHRS and YFSETQ. This CDR3 comprises 14 residues. Trimming removed 0 bases from V and 6 bases from J; junction bases left unmatched: 5. CDR3 protein: CASSLDRGRSEAFF. In nucleotides, the CDR3 is TGCGCCAGCAGCTTGGACAGGGGAAGGTCTGAAGCTTTCTTT.

V and J are TRBV6-5 and TRBJ2-3; no reliable D call. Trimming removed 2 bases at V and 1 base at J, with 7 bases between. Germline loops: CDR1 MNHEY, CDR2 SVGAGI. This CDR3 contains 14 residues. The chain's CDR3 is CASSYDTGTDTQYF. The CDR3 DNA follows: TGTGCCAGCAGTTACGACACCGGCACAGATACGCAGTATTTT.

The chain links TRBV10-3 to TRBJ2-5, with a tentative D call TRBD2 (6 bases). The CDR3 spans 13 residues. In germline, CDR1 is ENHRY, CDR2 SYGVKD. The V end lost 7 bases, the J end lost 2 bases, and 11 bases lay between the germline ends. CDR3 DNA: TGTGCCATCAATAGCGGTGCTCAAGAGACCCAGTACTTC. Its protein is CAINSGAQETQYF.

The chain links TRBV6-5 to TRBJ2-1; D is uncertain. In germline, CDR1 is MNHEY, CDR2 SVGAGI. The CDR3 contains 13 residues. V shed 6 bases and J shed 8 bases, with 14 bases lying between them. DNA of the CDR3: TGTGCCAGCAGCCAAACCCCCTGGGATGAGCAGTTCTTC. Amino acid sequence: CASSQTPWDEQFF.